This T cell receptor beta chain was sequenced for a study of molecular identifiers for immune sequencing clone quantification. Bulk libraries came from a prior protocol with listed TCR primers. TCRdb re-called the PCR reads through MiXCR, storing one row per CDR3 protein. The data contain over 600,000 distinct CDR3 sequences, 20% of them singletons. This clonotype appeared many times. Its target is unknown. An end of the junction differs from the germline gene, which may be a read error. Germline-derived CDR1 and CDR2 are SEHNR and FQNEAQ (reference sequence). The CDR3 totals 14 residues. Sorting was used to obtain naive CD8 T cells (CD8+CD4-CCR7+CD45RA+). Study results and caveats: Clones above 20 RNA copies held over 97% of effector molecules, under 1% in naive cells.

Material: naive CD8+ T cells from blood, with Jurkat cell RNA spiked in. The subset here: FACS-sorted CD8+CD4-CCR7+CD45RA+ naive T cells. This sequence was found in a human donor in good health. Some libraries in this study had Jurkat cell RNA spiked in. The chain is built from TRBV7-9 and TRBJ2-7; TRBD1 matches 10 bases. In DNA form, the CDR3 reads TGCGCCAGCAGCCCGACAGGGGGCGAATACGAGCAGTACTTC. Translating it yields CASSPTGGEYEQYF.